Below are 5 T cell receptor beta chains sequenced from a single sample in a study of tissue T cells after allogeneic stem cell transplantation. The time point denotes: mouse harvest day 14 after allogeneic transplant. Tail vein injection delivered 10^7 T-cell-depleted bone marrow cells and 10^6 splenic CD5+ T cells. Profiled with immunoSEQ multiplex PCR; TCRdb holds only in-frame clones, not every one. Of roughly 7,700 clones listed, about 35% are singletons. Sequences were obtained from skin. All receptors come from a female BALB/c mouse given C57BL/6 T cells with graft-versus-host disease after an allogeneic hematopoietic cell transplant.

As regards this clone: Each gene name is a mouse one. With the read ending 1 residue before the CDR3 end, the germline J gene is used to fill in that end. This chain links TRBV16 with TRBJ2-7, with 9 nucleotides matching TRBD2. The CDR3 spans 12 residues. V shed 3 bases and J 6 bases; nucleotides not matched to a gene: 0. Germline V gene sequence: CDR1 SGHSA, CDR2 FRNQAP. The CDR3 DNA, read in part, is TGTGCAAGCAGCTTTGGGGGGGCTGAACAGTAC. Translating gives CASSFGGAEQY. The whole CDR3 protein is CASSFGGAEQYF.

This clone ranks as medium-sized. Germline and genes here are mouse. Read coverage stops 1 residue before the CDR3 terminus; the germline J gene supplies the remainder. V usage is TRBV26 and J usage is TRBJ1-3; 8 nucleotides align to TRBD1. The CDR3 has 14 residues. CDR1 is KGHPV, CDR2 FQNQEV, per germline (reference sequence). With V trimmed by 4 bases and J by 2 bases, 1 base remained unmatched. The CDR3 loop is CASSPTGAGNTLYF. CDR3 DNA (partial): TGTGCCAGCAGTCCGACAGGGGCTGGAAATACGCTCTAT.

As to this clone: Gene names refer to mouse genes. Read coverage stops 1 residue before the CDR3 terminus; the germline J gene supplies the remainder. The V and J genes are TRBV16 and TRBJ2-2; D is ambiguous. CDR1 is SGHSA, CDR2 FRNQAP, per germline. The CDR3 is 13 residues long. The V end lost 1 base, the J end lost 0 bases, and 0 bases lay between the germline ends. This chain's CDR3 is CASSLANTGQLYF. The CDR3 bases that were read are TGTGCAAGCAGCTTAGCAAACACCGGGCAGCTCTAC.

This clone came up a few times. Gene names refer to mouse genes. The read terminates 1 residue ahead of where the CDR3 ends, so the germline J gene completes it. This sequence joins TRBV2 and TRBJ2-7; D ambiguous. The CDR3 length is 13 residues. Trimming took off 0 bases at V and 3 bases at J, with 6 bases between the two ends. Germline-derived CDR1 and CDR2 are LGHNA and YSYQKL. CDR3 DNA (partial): TGTGCCAGCAGCCAAGATCACAGCTATGAACAGTAC. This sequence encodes CASSQDHSYEQY. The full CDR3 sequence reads CASSQDHSYEQYF.

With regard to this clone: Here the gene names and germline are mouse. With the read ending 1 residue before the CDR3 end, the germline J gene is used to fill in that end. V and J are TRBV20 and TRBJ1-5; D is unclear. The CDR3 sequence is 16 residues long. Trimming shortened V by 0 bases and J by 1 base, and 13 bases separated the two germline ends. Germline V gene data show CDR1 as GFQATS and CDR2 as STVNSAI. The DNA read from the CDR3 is TGTGGTGCTAGGGATAGTGGAAGAGGGAACAACCAGGCTCCGCTT. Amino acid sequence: CGARDSGRGNNQAPL. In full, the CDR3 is CGARDSGRGNNQAPLF.